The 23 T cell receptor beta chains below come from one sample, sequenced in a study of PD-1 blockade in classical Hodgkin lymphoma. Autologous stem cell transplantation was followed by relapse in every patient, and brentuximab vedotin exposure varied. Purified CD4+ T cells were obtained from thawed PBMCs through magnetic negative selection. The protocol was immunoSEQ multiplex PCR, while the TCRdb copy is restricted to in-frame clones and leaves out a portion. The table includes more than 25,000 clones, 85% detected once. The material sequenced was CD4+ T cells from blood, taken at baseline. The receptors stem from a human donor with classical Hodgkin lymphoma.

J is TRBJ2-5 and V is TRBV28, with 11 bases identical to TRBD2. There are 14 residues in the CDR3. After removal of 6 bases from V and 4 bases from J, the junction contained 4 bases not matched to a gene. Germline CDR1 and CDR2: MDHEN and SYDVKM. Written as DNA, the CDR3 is TGTGCCAGCAGGACTAGCGGGGAAAGAGAGACCCAGTACTTC. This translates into CASRTSGERETQYF.

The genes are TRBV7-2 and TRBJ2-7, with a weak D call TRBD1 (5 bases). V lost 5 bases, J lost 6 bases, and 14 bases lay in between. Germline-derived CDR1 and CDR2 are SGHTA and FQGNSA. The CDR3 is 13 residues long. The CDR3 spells CASSLSRDGEQYF. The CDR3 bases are TGTGCCAGCAGCCTCTCCAGGGATGGCGAGCAGTACTTC.

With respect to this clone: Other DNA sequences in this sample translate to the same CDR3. CDR3 region: CASSPGTGYTGELFF. The CDR3 DNA sequence: TGCGCCAGCAGTCCCGGGACGGGGTACACCGGGGAGCTGTTTTTT. J is TRBJ2-2 and V is TRBV5-1; perhaps D is TRBD1 or TRBD2 (5 bases each). Trimming removed 5 bases from V and 3 bases from J, with 14 bases in between. The length of the CDR3 is 15 residues. CDR1 is SGHRS and CDR2 is YFSETQ in the germline V gene.

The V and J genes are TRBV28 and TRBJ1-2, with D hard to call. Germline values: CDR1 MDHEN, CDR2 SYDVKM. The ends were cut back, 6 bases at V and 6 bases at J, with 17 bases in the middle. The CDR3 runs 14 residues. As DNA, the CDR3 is TGTGCCAGCAGGGCCAGTCTGGTCTCCGATGGCTACACCTTC. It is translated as CASRASLVSDGYTF.

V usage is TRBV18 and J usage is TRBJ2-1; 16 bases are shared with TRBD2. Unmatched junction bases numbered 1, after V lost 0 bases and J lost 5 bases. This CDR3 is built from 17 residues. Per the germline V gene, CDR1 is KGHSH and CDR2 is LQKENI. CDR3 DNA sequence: TGTGCCAGCTCACCACCGGGACTAGCGGGAGGGAACAATGAGCAGTTCTTC. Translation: CASSPPGLAGGNNEQFF.

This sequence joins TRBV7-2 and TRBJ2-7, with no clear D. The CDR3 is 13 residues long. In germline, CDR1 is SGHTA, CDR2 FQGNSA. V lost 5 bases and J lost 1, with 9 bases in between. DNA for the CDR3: TGTGCCAGCAGCCACGGACCGTCCTACGAGCAGTACTTC. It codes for CASSHGPSYEQYF.

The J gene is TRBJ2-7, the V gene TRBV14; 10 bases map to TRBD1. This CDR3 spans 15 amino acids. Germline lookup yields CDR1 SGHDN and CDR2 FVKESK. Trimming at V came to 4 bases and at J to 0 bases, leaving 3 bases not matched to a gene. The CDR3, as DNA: TGTGCCAGCAGCCTAGGGACAGGGGTCTCCTACGAGCAGTACTTC. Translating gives CASSLGTGVSYEQYF. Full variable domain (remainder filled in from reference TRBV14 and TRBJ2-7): EAGVTQFPSHSVIEKGQTVTLRCDPISGHDNLYWYRRVMGKEIKFLLHFVKESKQDESGMPNNRFLAERTGGTYSTLKVQPAELEDSGVYFCASSLGTGVSYEQYFGPGTRLTVT.

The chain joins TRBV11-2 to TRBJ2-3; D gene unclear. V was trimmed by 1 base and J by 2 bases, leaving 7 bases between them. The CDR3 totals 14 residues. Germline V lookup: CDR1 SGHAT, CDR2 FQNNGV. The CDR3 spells CASSLVVFTDTQYF. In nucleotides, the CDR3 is TGTGCCAGCAGCTTAGTCGTATTCACAGATACGCAGTATTTT.

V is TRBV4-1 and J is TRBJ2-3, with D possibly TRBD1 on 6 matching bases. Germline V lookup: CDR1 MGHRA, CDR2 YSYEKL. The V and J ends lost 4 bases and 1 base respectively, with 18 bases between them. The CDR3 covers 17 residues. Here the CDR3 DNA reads TGCGCCAGCAGCCTCACCACAGGGCAGGGAGGCACAGATACGCAGTATTTT. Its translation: CASSLTTGQGGTDTQYF.

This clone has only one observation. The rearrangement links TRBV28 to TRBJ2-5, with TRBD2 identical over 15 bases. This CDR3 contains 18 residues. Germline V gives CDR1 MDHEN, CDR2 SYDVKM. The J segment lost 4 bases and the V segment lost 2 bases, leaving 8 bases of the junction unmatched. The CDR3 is CASSLGLKGLAGGETQYF. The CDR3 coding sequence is TGTGCCAGCAGTTTAGGACTAAAGGGACTAGCGGGAGGAGAGACCCAGTACTTC.

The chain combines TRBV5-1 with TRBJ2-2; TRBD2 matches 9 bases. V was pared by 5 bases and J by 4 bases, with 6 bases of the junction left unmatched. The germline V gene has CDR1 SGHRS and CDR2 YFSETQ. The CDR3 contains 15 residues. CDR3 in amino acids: CASSRGGRATGELFF. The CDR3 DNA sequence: TGCGCCAGCAGTAGAGGCGGGAGGGCCACCGGGGAGCTGTTTTTT.

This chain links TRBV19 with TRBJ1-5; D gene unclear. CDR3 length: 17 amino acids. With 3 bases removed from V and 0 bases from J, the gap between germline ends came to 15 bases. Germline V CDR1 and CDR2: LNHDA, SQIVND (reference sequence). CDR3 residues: CASSIRAAHNSNQPQHF. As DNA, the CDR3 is TGTGCCAGTAGTATTCGGGCAGCGCATAATAGCAATCAGCCCCAGCATTTT. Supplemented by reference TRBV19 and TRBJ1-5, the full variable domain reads DGGITQSPKYLFRKEGQNVTLSCEQNLNHDAMYWYRQDPGQGLRLIYYSQIVNDFQKGDIAEGYSVSREKKESFPLTVTSAQKNPTAFYLCASSIRAAHNSNQPQHFGDGTRLSIL.

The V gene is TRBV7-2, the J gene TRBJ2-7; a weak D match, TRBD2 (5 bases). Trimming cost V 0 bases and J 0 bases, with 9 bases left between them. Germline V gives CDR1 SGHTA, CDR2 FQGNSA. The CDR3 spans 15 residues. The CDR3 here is CASSLASGSSYEQYF. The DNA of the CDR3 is TGTGCCAGCAGCTTAGCGTCGGGAAGCTCCTACGAGCAGTACTTC. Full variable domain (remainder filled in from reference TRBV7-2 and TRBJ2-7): GAGVSQSPSNKVTEKGKDVELRCDPISGHTALYWYRQSLGQGLEFLIYFQGNSAPDKSGLPSDRFSAERTGGSVSTLTIQRTQQEDSAVYLCASSLASGSSYEQYFGPGTRLTVT.

Here the CDR3 DNA reads TGTGCCAGCAGTCCAGCAGGCAACTATGGCTACACCTTC. Amino acids: CASSPAGNYGYTF. V gene TRBV2 combines with J gene TRBJ1-2, with unresolved D. CDR3 size: 13 residues. Trimming pared 5 bases from V and 2 bases from J, leaving 9 bases between. Germline values: CDR1 SNHLY, CDR2 FYNNEI.

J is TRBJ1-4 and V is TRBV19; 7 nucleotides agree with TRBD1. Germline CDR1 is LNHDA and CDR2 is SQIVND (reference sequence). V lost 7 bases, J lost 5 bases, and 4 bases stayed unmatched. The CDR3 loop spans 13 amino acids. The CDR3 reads CASKPGGNEKLFF. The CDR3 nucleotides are TGTGCCAGTAAGCCAGGGGGAAATGAAAAACTGTTTTTT.

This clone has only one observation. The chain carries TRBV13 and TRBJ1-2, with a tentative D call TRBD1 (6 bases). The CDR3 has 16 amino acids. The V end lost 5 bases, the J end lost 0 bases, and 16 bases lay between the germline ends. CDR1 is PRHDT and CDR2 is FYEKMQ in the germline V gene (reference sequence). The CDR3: CASSPEATGSNYGYTF. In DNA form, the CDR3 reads TGTGCCAGCAGCCCAGAGGCGACAGGCTCTAACTATGGCTACACCTTC.

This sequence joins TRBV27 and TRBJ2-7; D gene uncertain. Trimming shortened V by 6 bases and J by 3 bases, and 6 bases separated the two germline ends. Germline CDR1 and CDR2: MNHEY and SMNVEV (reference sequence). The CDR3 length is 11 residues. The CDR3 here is CASRNNYEQYF. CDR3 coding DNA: TGTGCCAGCAGAAACAACTACGAGCAGTACTTC.

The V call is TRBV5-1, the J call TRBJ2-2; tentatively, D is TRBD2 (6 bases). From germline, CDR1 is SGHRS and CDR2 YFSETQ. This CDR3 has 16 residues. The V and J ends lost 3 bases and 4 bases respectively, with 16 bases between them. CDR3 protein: CASSSTAGRGTGELFF. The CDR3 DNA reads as TGCGCCAGCAGCTCGACAGCGGGTCGTGGCACCGGGGAGCTGTTTTTT.

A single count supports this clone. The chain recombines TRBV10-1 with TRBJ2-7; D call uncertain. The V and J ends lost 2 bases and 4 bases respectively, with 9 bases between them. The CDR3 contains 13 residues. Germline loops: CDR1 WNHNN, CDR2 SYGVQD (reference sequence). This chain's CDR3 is CASSEGNSYEQYF. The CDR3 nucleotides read TGCGCCAGCAGTGAGGGGAACTCTTACGAGCAGTACTTC.

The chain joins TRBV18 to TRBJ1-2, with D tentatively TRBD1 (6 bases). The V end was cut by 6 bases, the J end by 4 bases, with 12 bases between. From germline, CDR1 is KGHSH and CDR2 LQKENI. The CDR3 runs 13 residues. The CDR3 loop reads CASSQTGFYGYTF. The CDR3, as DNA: TGTGCCAGCTCCCAGACAGGATTCTATGGCTACACCTTC. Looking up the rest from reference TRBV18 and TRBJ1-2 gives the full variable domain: NAGVMQNPRHLVRRRGQEARLRCSPMKGHSHVYWYRQLPEEGLKFMVYLQKENIIDESGMPKERFSAEFPKEGPSILRIQQVVRGDSAAYFCASSQTGFYGYTFGSGTRLTVV.

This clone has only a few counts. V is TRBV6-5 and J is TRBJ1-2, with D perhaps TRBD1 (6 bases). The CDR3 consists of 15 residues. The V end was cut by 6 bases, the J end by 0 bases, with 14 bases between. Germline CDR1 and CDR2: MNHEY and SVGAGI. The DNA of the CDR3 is TGTGCCAGCAGCCGCCCGGGACAAGCTAACTATGGCTACACCTTC. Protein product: CASSRPGQANYGYTF.

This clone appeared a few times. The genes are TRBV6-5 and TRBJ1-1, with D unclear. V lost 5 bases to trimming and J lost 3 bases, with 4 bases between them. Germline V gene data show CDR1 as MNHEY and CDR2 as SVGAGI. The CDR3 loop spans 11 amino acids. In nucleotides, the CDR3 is TGTGCCAGCAGTGGGGACACTGAAGCTTTCTTT. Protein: CASSGDTEAFF.

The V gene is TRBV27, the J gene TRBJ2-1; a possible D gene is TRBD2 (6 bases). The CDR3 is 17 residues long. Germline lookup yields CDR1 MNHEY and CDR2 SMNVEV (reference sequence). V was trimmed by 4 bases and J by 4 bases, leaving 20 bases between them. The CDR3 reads CASSSRKRSGGYNEQFF. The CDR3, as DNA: TGTGCCAGCAGTTCACGGAAGCGTAGCGGAGGATACAATGAGCAGTTCTTC.